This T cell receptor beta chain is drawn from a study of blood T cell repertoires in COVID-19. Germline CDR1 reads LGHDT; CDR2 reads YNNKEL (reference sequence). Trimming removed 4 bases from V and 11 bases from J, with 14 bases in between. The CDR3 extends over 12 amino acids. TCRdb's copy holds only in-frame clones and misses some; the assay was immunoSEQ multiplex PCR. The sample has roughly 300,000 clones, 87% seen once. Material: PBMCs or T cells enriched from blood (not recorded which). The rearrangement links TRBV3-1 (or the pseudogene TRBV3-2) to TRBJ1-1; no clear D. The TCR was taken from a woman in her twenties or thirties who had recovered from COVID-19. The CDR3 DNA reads TGTGCCAGCAGCCGAGGGTCCTCGCCGGCTTTCTTT. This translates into CASSRGSSPAFF.